A selection of T cell receptor beta chains follows, all from one sample in a study of prognosis after radiotherapy for stage I lung cancer. TCRdb re-analysed the multiplex PCR reads in MiXCR, keeping a single row per CDR3 protein. Here the sample spans over 25,000 distinct CDR3 sequences, 46% being singletons. Here the sequenced sample was PBMCs, taken before or after stereotactic body radiation therapy (not recorded which). The receptors stem from a donor of 50 years or more with non-small cell lung cancer. CDR3s include the opening cysteine and the closing phenylalanine or tryptophan. A D gene is named only where the DNA matches it firmly. Clone size is stated in some rows and not others, as once, few, many or a class when expanded.

v_call,j_call,clone_size,d_call,cdr3_nt,cdr3_aa
TRBV2,TRBJ2-2,NA,NA,TGTGCCAGCAGTGGGCAGGAAACGAACACCGGGGAGCTGTTTTTT,CASSGQETNTGELFF
TRBV27,TRBJ1-5,NA,TRBD1,TGTGCCAGCAGTACTTTGGGACAGGACAATAAGCCCCAGCATTTT,CASSTLGQDNKPQHF
TRBV6-2/TRBV6-3,TRBJ2-3,NA,TRBD2,TGTACCAGCACCGCGGGGACTAGCGGGAGGAGCTCCGATACGCAATATTTT,CTSTAGTSGRSSDTQYF
TRBV6-1,TRBJ2-3,medium-sized,TRBD2,TGTGCCAGCAGTTACGGCCAGCGGGGGGGACCAGATACGCAGTATTTT,CASSYGQRGGPDTQYF
TRBV6-1,TRBJ1-3,medium-sized,TRBD1,TGTGCCAGCAGACCTGACAGGGGCGGAAACACCATATATTTT,CASRPDRGGNTIYF
TRBV27,TRBJ2-7,many,TRBD1,TGTGCCAGCAGTCCGTGGACAGGGCGCGAGCAGTACTTC,CASSPWTGREQYF
TRBV24-1,TRBJ1-2,NA,NA,TGTGCCACCAGTGACCCTTCGACGGCTAACTATGGCTACACCTTC,CATSDPSTANYGYTF
TRBV19,TRBJ1-2,few,TRBD1,TGTGCCAGTAGTCCGAGGACAGGGGAGACTAACTATGGCTACACCTTC,CASSPRTGETNYGYTF
TRBV25-1,TRBJ2-1,NA,NA,TGTGCCAGCAGTGAATTGGAGGGAGATTCCAATGAGCAGTTCTTC,CASSELEGDSNEQFF
TRBV5-1,TRBJ1-2,NA,TRBD1,TGCGCCAGCAGCTTGAGGGGACAGGGGAGAGAAGGCTACACCTTC,CASSLRGQGREGYTF
TRBV10-3,TRBJ1-5,many,NA,TGTGCCATCAGTGAGTCAGTGAAGCCCCAGCATTTT,CAISESVKPQHF
TRBV20-1,TRBJ1-5,NA,NA,TGCAGTGCTAGAGGTATACTAGGGAAAGTCAATCAGCCCCAGCATTTT,CSARGILGKVNQPQHF
TRBV2,TRBJ1-6,medium-sized,NA,TGTGCCAGCAGTGAATATTCACCCCTCCACTTT,CASSEYSPLHF
TRBV11-2,TRBJ2-3,NA,NA,TGTGCCAGCAGCGCCCGACTATCGGGGTGGTCAGATACGCAGTATTTT,CASSARLSGWSDTQYF
TRBV12-3/TRBV12-4,TRBJ1-5,many,NA,TGTGCCAGCAGTCTAGCCGGGGCCCGGCGGCAGCCCCAGCATTTT,CASSLAGARRQPQHF
TRBV11-2,TRBJ1-2,many,TRBD1,TGTGCCAGCAGCCAAACCGGAGTGACAGGGGGCGGCTACACCTTC,CASSQTGVTGGGYTF
TRBV25-1,TRBJ2-2,NA,NA,TGTGCCATCAGTGAACCTGGCGATCTAGCCGGGGAGCTGTTTTTT,CAISEPGDLAGELFF
TRBV7-2,TRBJ2-7,once,NA,TGTGCCAGCAGCTTGACTGGCTACGAGCAGTACTTC,CASSLTGYEQYF
TRBV7-2,TRBJ2-7,many,NA,TGTGCCAGCAGCCCTATTCTGTGGGACGGGAGCTACGAGCAGTACTTC,CASSPILWDGSYEQYF
TRBV7-8,TRBJ2-7,NA,NA,TGTGCCAGCAGCTTAGGGAGGGCATCCAGGCGGAGGGAGCACGAGCAGTACTTC,CASSLGRASRRREHEQYF
TRBV9,TRBJ1-1,NA,NA,TGTGCCAGCAGCCCTCACACAGGTAACACTGAAGCTTTCTTT,CASSPHTGNTEAFF
TRBV9,TRBJ1-4,NA,TRBD1,TGTGCCAGCAGCATTGGCAGGGGGCGCACTGAAAAACTGTTTTTT,CASSIGRGRTEKLFF
TRBV7-6,TRBJ1-6,many,NA,TGTGCCAGCAGCGTAGACAGGCGGGGTAATTCACCCCTCCACTTT,CASSVDRRGNSPLHF
TRBV29-1,TRBJ1-6,many,NA,TGCAGCGTTGCCACGGGGTCTGGTTCACCCCTCCACTTT,CSVATGSGSPLHF
TRBV20-1,TRBJ1-1,many,TRBD1,TGCAGTGCCCCCAGACAGGGATGGACTGAAGCTTTCTTT,CSAPRQGWTEAFF
TRBV2,TRBJ2-3,many,TRBD2,TGTGCCAGCAGTCCTATCGGACTAGCGGGGGGGATAGATACGCAGTATTTT,CASSPIGLAGGIDTQYF
TRBV4-1,TRBJ2-7,many,TRBD2,TGCGCCAGCAGCCAAGTGCAAGCGGGAGGGCCCTACGAGCAGTACTTC,CASSQVQAGGPYEQYF
TRBV7-8,TRBJ1-5,NA,NA,TGTGTCAGCAGCTTGGGAGACGGAAATCAGCCCCAGCATTTT,CVSSLGDGNQPQHF
TRBV20-1,TRBJ1-5,many,NA,TGCAGTGCGGGTCAGGGGAGCAATCAGCCCCAGCATTTT,CSAGQGSNQPQHF
TRBV7-3,TRBJ2-5,many,NA,TGTGCCAGCAGCTACTCGAACCTTCAAGAGACCCAGTACTTC,CASSYSNLQETQYF
TRBV6-2/TRBV6-3,TRBJ2-1,many,NA,TGTGCCAGCAGTCCTTTTTCCCTTGGGAATGAGCAGTTCTTC,CASSPFSLGNEQFF
TRBV6-1,TRBJ2-7,NA,TRBD2,TGTGCCATCAGTGAGTCGACTAGCAGGGACGAGCAGTACTTC,CAISESTSRDEQYF
TRBV20-1,TRBJ1-6,NA,TRBD1,TGCAGTGCTGGATTCCCGGGACAGGCCTTTTCACCCCTCAACTTT,CSAGFPGQAFSPLNF
TRBV4-1,TRBJ2-5,NA,TRBD2,TGCGCCAGCAGCCAAGTGGGGGGAGGACTAGCGGGAGGAGGAATTCGAGAGACCCAGTACTTC,CASSQVGGGLAGGGIRETQYF
TRBV7-2,TRBJ2-2,NA,NA,TGTGCCAGCAGCTTTTCCCAGTACACCGGGGAGCTGTTTTTT,CASSFSQYTGELFF
TRBV27,TRBJ1-6,medium-sized,TRBD1,TGTGCCAGCAGTTCCCGGGACAGGGGCTGGTCACCCCTCCACTTT,CASSSRDRGWSPLHF
TRBV30,TRBJ2-5,many,TRBD2,TGTGCCTGGAGTCTGCTCGGACTAGCAGGAGAGACCCAGTACTTC,CAWSLLGLAGETQYF
TRBV7-2,TRBJ2-7,NA,NA,TGTGCCAGAAGCCCCCCCAGCGGAATATACGAGCAGTACTTC,CARSPPSGIYEQYF
TRBV20-1,TRBJ2-7,NA,NA,TGCAGTGCTAGCCGACCGGGACAAAGCTACGAGCAGTACTTC,CSASRPGQSYEQYF
TRBV9,TRBJ2-7,NA,NA,TGTGCCAGCAGCGTAGAGTTAGCAGGCGAGCAGTACTTC,CASSVELAGEQYF
TRBV11-1,TRBJ2-1,NA,NA,TGTGCCAGCAGCTTAGACCCGGTCGCCCATGAGCAGTTCTTC,CASSLDPVAHEQFF
TRBV28,TRBJ2-2,NA,TRBD2,TGTGCCAGCAGGGGGGGACTAGCGGGAGTAGACGGGGAGCTGTTTTTT,CASRGGLAGVDGELFF
TRBV15,TRBJ2-5,NA,TRBD2,TGTGCCACCAGCACTAGCGGGAGTAGCGAGGAGAACCAGTACTTC,CATSTSGSSEENQYF
TRBV9,TRBJ1-2,many,NA,TGTGCCAGCAGCACACGGGACAAGGCCCCTCTTTTCTACACCTTC,CASSTRDKAPLFYTF
TRBV6-4,TRBJ2-3,NA,NA,TGTGCCAGCAGTTACTCGACAGGAATCGGCACAGATACGCAGTATTTT,CASSYSTGIGTDTQYF
TRBV6-1,TRBJ2-2,NA,TRBD2,TGTGCCAGCAGTGGGCTAGCGGCCAACACCGGGGAGCTATTTTTT,CASSGLAANTGELFF
TRBV6-1,TRBJ2-3,few,NA,TGTGCCAGCAGTGGGGCTAGTTCGACAGATACGCAGTATTTT,CASSGASSTDTQYF
TRBV30,TRBJ2-7,many,NA,TGTGCCTGGAGCCGTGAAGGTATTGCCTACGAGCAGTACTTC,CAWSREGIAYEQYF
TRBV7-6,TRBJ1-2,NA,NA,TGTGCCATCAGCCCCGGAGGTTACTATGGCTACACCTTC,CAISPGGYYGYTF
TRBV20-1,TRBJ1-1,medium-sized,NA,TGCAGTGCTAGCCCAAATATGAACACTGAAGCTTTCTTT,CSASPNMNTEAFF
TRBV7-3,TRBJ1-1,many,NA,TGTGCCAGCAGCTTAAGGGTCCTGGTGAACACTGAAGCTTTCTTT,CASSLRVLVNTEAFF